This T cell receptor beta chain came from a study of T cell responses to AZD1222 COVID-19 vaccine. Overall study results and limits: Nearly half of spike-specific TCRs reportedly target unmutated variant regions. Just five or six AZD1222 recipients tested seropositive at baseline.

Assay used: immunoSEQ multiplex PCR; TCRdb lists only in-frame clones, some missing. The sample lists 90,000 to 150,000 clones, 80% to 90% occurring once. CDR3 length: 14 residues. The germline V gene has CDR1 MNHEY and CDR2 SMNVEV (reference sequence). With 4 bases clipped from V and 7 bases from J, the junction kept 4 bases outside the gene matches. For this clone: Its antigen remains unidentified.

This material consisted of peripheral blood, taken on day 0 of AZD1222 vaccination. The receptor's source is an adult in good health. The V gene is TRBV27, the J gene TRBJ2-1, with TRBD2 matching 10 bases. The CDR3: CASSSPSGRNEQFF. The CDR3 DNA sequence: TGTGCCAGCAGTTCCCCTAGCGGGAGAAATGAGCAGTTCTTC.